These 15 T cell receptor beta chains came from one sample sequenced in a study of Graves' ophthalmopathy and Graves' hyperthyroidism. RNA transcripts served as template for amplifying TCR beta CDR3 sequences. Following a first-round RT-PCR that used HTBI primers, a second-round multiplex PCR was carried out. TCRdb fed the multiplex PCR reads into MiXCR, producing one record per CDR3 protein. The sample lists more than 1,000,000 distinct CDR3 sequences; about 40% were seen once. The sequenced sample was peripheral blood or thyroid tissue (not recorded which). The origin of the receptors is an adult man with Graves' hyperthyroidism.

V gene TRBV10-2 combines with J gene TRBJ2-7; D is unclear. CDR1 and CDR2 (germline): WSHSY, SAAADI. Trimming shortened V by 5 bases and J by 7 bases, and 12 bases separated the two germline ends. The CDR3 covers 12 residues. The CDR3 sequence is CASSRVRNEQYF. The CDR3 DNA reads TGCGCCAGCAGTAGGGTGCGCAATGAGCAGTACTTC.

The chain links TRBV4-2 to TRBJ2-5; possibly TRBD2 for D (6 bases). The end of the DNA fits TRBJ2-1 better, so the J call may be wrong. In germline, CDR1 is LGHNA, CDR2 YNFKEQ. The CDR3 loop spans 18 amino acids. In DNA form, the CDR3 reads TGTGCCAGCAGCCCAGATCCGGGTTGGGGAGGCAGAGAGGAGACCCAGTTCTTC. Translated, it gives CASSPDPGWGGREETQFF.

This clonotype was counted only a few times. The rearrangement joins TRBV30 to TRBJ2-5, with 11 bases that match TRBD2. This CDR3 has 14 residues. The V segment lost 4 bases and the J segment 5 bases; nucleotides outside the gene matches: 6. Germline CDR1 is GTSNPN and CDR2 is SVGIG (reference sequence). The CDR3 nucleotides read TGTGCCTGGACCAAGGTAGCGGGAGGGGAGACCCAGTACTTC. Protein: CAWTKVAGGETQYF. Based on the CDR3 plus reference TRBV30 and TRBJ2-5, the full variable domain is SQTIHQWPATLVQPVGSPLSLECTVEGTSNPNLYWYRQAAGRGLQLLFYSVGIGQISSEVPQNLSASRPQDRQFILSSKKLLLSDSGFYLCAWTKVAGGETQYFGPGTRLLVL.

This clonotype turned up a few times. The J gene is TRBJ2-7, the V gene TRBV7-3, with D unclear. The CDR3 spans 16 residues. CDR1 and CDR2 (germline): SGHTA, FQGTGA. V was clipped by 2 bases and J by 7 bases, with 21 bases between them. The CDR3 nucleotides are TGTGCCAGCAGCTTAGTTGGTATCGGGTCAGGCGGAGAGCAGTACTTC. Amino acids: CASSLVGIGSGGEQYF. Full variable domain (rest looked up from reference TRBV7-3 and TRBJ2-7): GAGVSQTPSNKVTEKGKYVELRCDPISGHTALYWYRQSLGQGPEFLIYFQGTGAADDSGLPNDRFFAVRPEGSVSTLKIQRTERGDSAVYLCASSLVGIGSGGEQYFGPGTRLTVT.

Ten or more counts support this clonotype. V gene TRBV10-3 combines with J gene TRBJ2-7, with TRBD2 matching 10 bases. The germline CDR1 and CDR2 sequences are ENHRY and SYGVKD. V lost 11 bases, J lost 2 bases, and 6 bases stayed unmatched. The CDR3 extends over 13 amino acids. CDR3: CAATSGAAYEQYF. The CDR3 region has the DNA TGTGCCGCCACTAGCGGGGCCGCCTACGAGCAGTACTTC.

This clonotype was seen ten or more times. This chain links TRBV11-3 with TRBJ2-2; D is ambiguous. This CDR3 spans 13 amino acids. Germline assignment: CDR1 SGHNT and CDR2 YENEEA. V shed 0 bases and J shed 4 bases, with 3 bases lying between them. CDR3 sequence: CASSLDPTGELFF. The CDR3 region has the DNA TGTGCCAGCAGCTTAGATCCCACCGGGGAGCTGTTTTTT.

The chain has TRBV4-3 and TRBJ1-5, with D possibly TRBD1 on 6 matching bases. CDR1 and CDR2 (germline): LGHNA, YSLEER. This CDR3 is built from 15 residues. Trimming left V 0 bases short and J 1 base short, with 7 bases between. The CDR3 protein is CASSQETGSNQPQHF. The CDR3 nucleotides are TGCGCCAGCAGCCAAGAAACAGGGAGCAATCAGCCCCAGCATTTT.

Worth noting for this clonotype: At one end, the junction sequence differs from germline, possibly due to a read error. This chain links TRBV6-2 or TRBV6-3 with TRBJ1-6, with TRBD1 as a possible D gene (5 bases). Germline values: CDR1 MNHEY, CDR2 SVGEGT. The CDR3 is made up of 14 amino acids. CDR3 amino acids: CASSLGAAHSPPHF. DNA for the CDR3: TGTGCCAGCAGTTTAGGGGCAGCACATTCGCCCCCCCACTTT.

This clonotype came up many times. The chain employs TRBV29-1 and TRBJ1-2, with D uncertain. This CDR3 has 13 amino acids. Germline CDR1 is SQVTM and CDR2 is ANQGSEA. The ends were cut back, 3 bases at V and 5 bases at J, with 13 bases in the middle. The CDR3 here is CSVEKSTTYGYTF. CDR3 in DNA: TGCAGCGTTGAGAAGTCGACTACATATGGCTACACCTTC.

The chain carries TRBV7-9 and TRBJ1-2; weak D call: TRBD1 (6 bases). The germline CDR1 and CDR2 sequences are SEHNR and FQNEAQ (reference sequence). The CDR3 consists of 14 residues. The V gene lost 5 bases and the J gene lost 7 bases, with 17 bases spanning the gap. CDR3 region: CASSQPGHVGGYTF. The DNA for the CDR3 is TGTGCCAGCAGCCAGCCGGGACACGTCGGTGGCTACACCTTC.

J is TRBJ1-2 and V is TRBV20-1; TRBD1 matches 8 bases. V lost 6 bases and J lost 0; bases outside the gene matches: 9. Germline V gene sequence: CDR1 DFQATT, CDR2 SNEGSKA (reference sequence). The CDR3 sequence is 15 residues long. The CDR3 sequence is CSALTGERANYGYTF. The CDR3 nucleotides are TGCAGTGCCTTGACAGGGGAGAGGGCTAACTATGGCTACACCTTC.

This clonotype was counted many times. The chain combines TRBV10-3 with TRBJ1-2; D remains unclear. The CDR3 totals 13 residues. The germline V gene encodes CDR1 ENHRY and CDR2 SYGVKD. V shed 4 bases and J shed 4 bases, with 10 bases lying between them. In DNA, the CDR3 is TGTGCCATCAGTGCTTTGGCAGCCTATGGCTACACCTTC. This codes for CAISALAAYGYTF.

This clonotype was seen a handful of times. Here the CDR3 reads CASSPTLHYEQYF. DNA of the CDR3: TGTGCCAGCAGCCCTACCCTTCACTACGAGCAGTACTTC. The chain uses TRBV12-3 or TRBV12-4 and TRBJ2-7; the D is unclear. The CDR3 consists of 13 residues. V lost 6 bases and J 3 bases, leaving 12 bases between the germline ends.

This clonotype has a handful of counts. The chain couples TRBV6-5 to TRBJ1-6, with D possibly being TRBD1 (5 bases). Trimming stripped 6 bases from V and 4 bases from J, with 13 bases between. Germline V gene lookup returns CDR1 MNHEY and CDR2 SVGAGI. The CDR3 covers 15 residues. The CDR3 DNA is TGTGCCAGCAGCGGGGACGGAGATTATAATTCACCCCTCCACTTT. This sequence encodes CASSGDGDYNSPLHF.

The table lists this clonotype with many counts. The chain links TRBV5-1 to TRBJ2-7, with D perhaps matching TRBD1 (6 bases). CDR3 length equals 14 residues. With 4 bases removed from V and 2 bases from J, the gap between germline ends came to 13 bases. Germline V gene sequence: CDR1 SGHRS, CDR2 YFSETQ. CDR3 loop: CASSKGHLAYEQYF. DNA for the CDR3: TGCGCCAGCAGCAAGGGACATTTAGCCTACGAGCAGTACTTC.